A single sample gave rise to the 18 T cell receptor beta chains below, sequenced in a study of OX40 agonist ivuxolimab in advanced cancers. The protocol was immunoSEQ multiplex PCR, while the TCRdb copy is restricted to in-frame clones and leaves out a portion. The profile shows roughly 60,000 clones, about 89% of them singletons. This sample comprised CD4+ or CD8+ T cells sorted from blood, obtained in a trial of the OX40 agonist ivuxolimab. All receptors derive from an adult with an advanced solid tumor such as melanoma, head and neck, liver or kidney cancer.

The chain joins TRBV18 to TRBJ2-3, with D possibly being TRBD1 or TRBD2 (5 bases each). Trimming stripped 6 bases from V and 12 bases from J, with 10 bases between. This CDR3 contains 10 residues. The germline V gene encodes CDR1 KGHSH and CDR2 LQKENI. CDR3 region: CASSPGTQYF. DNA for the CDR3: TGTGCCAGCTCCCCCGGGACCCAGTATTTT.

The chain recombines TRBV7-8 with TRBJ2-5; D is perhaps TRBD1 (6 bases). Germline loops: CDR1 SGHVS, CDR2 FQNEAQ. The length of the CDR3 is 13 residues. V dropped 5 bases and J dropped 4 bases, with 11 bases sitting between them. This CDR3 reads CASSLDRGETQYF. CDR3 bases: TGTGCCAGCAGCCTGGACAGAGGAGAGACCCAGTACTTC. The complete variable domain, with remaining parts taken from reference TRBV7-8 and TRBJ2-5, reads GAGVSQSPRYKVAKRGQDVALRCDPISGHVSLFWYQQALGQGPEFLTYFQNEAQLDKSGLPSDRFFAERPEGSVSTLKIQRTQQEDSAVYLCASSLDRGETQYFGPGTRLLVL.

V gene TRBV4-3 combines with J gene TRBJ2-3; TRBD1 matches at 11 bases. The CDR3 totals 16 residues. The germline gives CDR1 LGHNA, CDR2 YSLEER. Germline trimming cut 0 bases from V and 3 bases from J; bases unmatched to any gene: 2. In DNA form, the CDR3 reads TGCGCCAGCAGCCAAGAGGGACAGGGGGGGACAGATACGCAGTATTTT. It encodes CASSQEGQGGTDTQYF.

The chain links TRBV11-2 to TRBJ2-5; D is uncertain. Germline CDR1 and CDR2: SGHAT and FQNNGV. Trimming took 0 bases from V and 4 from J, leaving 3 bases between them. This CDR3 has 12 residues. The CDR3 nucleotides read TGTGCCAGCAGCTTAGACAGAGAGACCCAGTACTTC. It codes for CASSLDRETQYF.

This chain links TRBV4-1 with TRBJ1-2; D gene uncertain. CDR1 and CDR2 (germline): MGHRA, YSYEKL. The CDR3 covers 13 residues. Deletions cut 0 bases from V and 5 bases from J, with 7 bases between. The CDR3 spells CASSQDGRYGYTF. Here the CDR3 DNA reads TGCGCCAGCAGCCAAGACGGGAGATATGGCTACACCTTC.

V and J are TRBV9 and TRBJ2-1; D is uncertain. Trimming removed 0 bases at V and 6 bases at J, with 13 bases between. From germline, CDR1 is SGDLS and CDR2 YYNGEE. The CDR3 is 15 residues long. For the CDR3, the DNA is TGTGCCAGCAGCGTAGGGGTAGGATTGATCAATGAGCAGTTCTTC. It translates to CASSVGVGLINEQFF.

This chain links TRBV28 with TRBJ1-5, with TRBD1 as a possible D gene (5 bases). With 7 bases removed from V and 5 bases from J, the gap between germline ends came to 12 bases. The CDR3 runs 13 residues. Germline V CDR1 and CDR2: MDHEN, SYDVKM. CDR3 protein: CASNGGGHQPQHF. The CDR3 coding sequence is TGTGCCAGCAACGGTGGGGGACATCAGCCCCAGCATTTT.

The V call is TRBV11-2, the J call TRBJ2-7, with 7 bases matching TRBD2. Germline lookup yields CDR1 SGHAT and CDR2 FQNNGV. The CDR3 is 17 amino acids. V lost 1 base to trimming and J lost 0 bases; unmatched junction nucleotides: 9. The CDR3 DNA sequence: TGTGCCAGCAGCTTAGCTGGTCTAGCGGCCGCCTCCTACGAGCAGTACTTC. Amino acids: CASSLAGLAAASYEQYF.

J is TRBJ2-2 and V is TRBV5-1; no firm D call. Per germline, CDR1 SGHRS and CDR2 YFSETQ. This CDR3 spans 13 amino acids. V gave up 0 bases and J gave up 8 bases, with 8 bases separating them. CDR3 coding DNA: TGCGCCAGCAGCTTGGAAGGGCTGGGGGAGCTGTTTTTT. This translates into CASSLEGLGELFF.

The count of this clone is one. The chain carries TRBV6-6 and TRBJ1-2; D perhaps matches TRBD1 (5 bases). The CDR3 runs to 14 residues. The germline gives CDR1 MNHNY, CDR2 SVGAGI (reference sequence). Trimming stripped 6 bases from V and 4 bases from J, with 15 bases between. This chain's CDR3 is CASRNGGLGYGYTF. DNA for the CDR3: TGTGCCAGCAGGAACGGGGGTTTGGGCTATGGCTACACCTTC.

This chain uses TRBV5-1 with TRBJ2-4, with D unresolved. The germline V gene has CDR1 SGHRS and CDR2 YFSETQ. V lost 2 bases and J lost 0, with 24 bases in between. The CDR3 length is 20 residues. CDR3 in DNA: TGCGCCAGCAGCTTTGCTTCCCTAGGGTTGTCCGCCGAAGCCAAAAACATTCAGTACTTC. It yields the protein CASSFASLGLSAEAKNIQYF.

The genes are TRBV28 and TRBJ2-7, with 12 bases matching TRBD2. The CDR3 has 15 residues. The ends lost 6 bases at V and 6 bases at J; junction bases unmatched: 9. Germline CDR1 is MDHEN and CDR2 is SYDVKM. CDR3 residues: CASRNSGTSGFEQYF. The CDR3, as DNA: TGTGCCAGCAGAAACTCCGGGACTAGCGGGTTCGAGCAGTACTTC.

The chain joins TRBV20-1 to TRBJ2-7; D unresolved. CDR1 is DFQATT and CDR2 is SNEGSKA in the germline V gene (reference sequence). V was cut by 0 bases and J by 4 bases, with 4 bases left in between. This CDR3 contains 11 residues. The CDR3 nucleotides read TGCAGTGCTAGAGAGGGGTACGAGCAGTACTTC. It is translated as CSAREGYEQYF.

V gene TRBV30 combines with J gene TRBJ2-1; D not certain. The CDR3 extends over 12 amino acids. Between the trimmed V and J ends, which lost 0 bases and 5 bases, there was a span of 5 bases. Germline V lookup: CDR1 GTSNPN, CDR2 SVGIG (reference sequence). The CDR3 nucleotides read TGTGCCTGGAGTGTCCGGGACAATGAGCAGTTCTTC. Its translation is CAWSVRDNEQFF.

The rearrangement joins TRBV5-6 to TRBJ2-1; no clear D. CDR3 size: 12 residues. Germline CDR1 is SGHDT and CDR2 is YYEEEE. Trimming pared 0 bases from V and 7 bases from J, leaving 5 bases between. CDR3 nucleotides: TGTGCCAGCAGCTTGGGTTCGAATGAGCAGTTCTTC. Protein sequence: CASSLGSNEQFF.

The V gene is TRBV7-2, the J gene TRBJ1-1; 8 nucleotides match TRBD1. The CDR3 is 17 residues long. CDR1 is SGHTA and CDR2 is FQGNSA in the germline V gene. The V gene end was trimmed by 1 base and the J gene end by 4 bases; junction bases not matched to a gene: 11. The CDR3 DNA sequence: TGTGCCAGCAGCTTAGGCATCCTGACAGGGGCCGGCACTGAAGCTTTCTTT. Its protein product is CASSLGILTGAGTEAFF. Drawing the rest from reference TRBV7-2 and TRBJ1-1, the complete variable domain is GAGVSQSPSNKVTEKGKDVELRCDPISGHTALYWYRQSLGQGLEFLIYFQGNSAPDKSGLPSDRFSAERTGGSVSTLTIQRTQQEDSAVYLCASSLGILTGAGTEAFFGQGTRLTVV.

The chain recombines TRBV5-1 with TRBJ2-5; 12 bases match TRBD2. V lost 5 bases, J lost 3 bases, and 5 bases stayed unmatched. The CDR3 covers 15 residues. Per the germline V gene, CDR1 is SGHRS and CDR2 is YFSETQ. The chain's CDR3 is CASRTSGGDEETQYF. In DNA, the CDR3 is TGCGCCAGCAGGACTAGCGGGGGAGATGAAGAGACCCAGTACTTC.

The V call is TRBV6-1, the J call TRBJ1-1, with D hard to call. CDR1 MNHNS and CDR2 SASEGT come from the germline V gene. The CDR3 has 14 residues. V was trimmed by 4 bases and J by 3 bases, leaving 12 bases between them. This chain's CDR3 is CASSVGPGYTEAFF. The CDR3 nucleotides read TGTGCCAGCAGTGTCGGCCCCGGGTACACTGAAGCTTTCTTT.